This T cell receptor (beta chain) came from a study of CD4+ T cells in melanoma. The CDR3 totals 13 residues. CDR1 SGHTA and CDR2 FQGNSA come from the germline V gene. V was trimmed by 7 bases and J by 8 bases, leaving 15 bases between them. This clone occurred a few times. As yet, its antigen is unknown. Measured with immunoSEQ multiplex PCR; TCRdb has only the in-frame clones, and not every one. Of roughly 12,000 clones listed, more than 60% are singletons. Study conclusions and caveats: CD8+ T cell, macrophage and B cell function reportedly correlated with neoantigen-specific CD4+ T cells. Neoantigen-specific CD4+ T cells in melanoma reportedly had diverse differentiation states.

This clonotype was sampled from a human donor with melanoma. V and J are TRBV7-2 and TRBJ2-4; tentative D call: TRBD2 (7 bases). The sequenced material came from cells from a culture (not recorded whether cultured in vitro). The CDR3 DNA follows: TGTGCCAGCAAACAGGGAGGGTTGGACATTCAGTACTTC. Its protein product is CASKQGGLDIQYF.